Below are 29 T cell receptor beta chains sequenced from a single sample in a study of T cells after posttransplantation cyclophosphamide. TCRdb keeps only in-frame clones here, not all; method: immunoSEQ multiplex PCR. The data show roughly 49,000 clones, none appearing only once, with over 2% held by the ten largest. Sequenced input: PBMCs. All receptors come from a man in his forties or fifties in good health, CMV-negative, and a related stem cell transplant donor.

This clone was recorded many times. V is TRBV19 and J is TRBJ2-7; TRBD1 aligns across 8 bases. Germline V CDR1 and CDR2: LNHDA, SQIVND (reference sequence). The ends lost 3 bases at V and 3 bases at J; junction bases unmatched: 4. The CDR3 runs to 14 residues. The CDR3 here is CASSIGQGNYEQYF. The CDR3 DNA sequence: TGTGCCAGTAGTATCGGACAGGGAAACTACGAGCAGTACTTC.

This clone occurred many times. The genes are TRBV11-1 and TRBJ1-1; tentative D call: TRBD1 (6 bases). The CDR3 spans 14 residues. CDR1 is SGHAT, CDR2 FQDESV, per germline (reference sequence). Trimming removed 4 bases from V and 3 bases from J, with 12 bases in between. The CDR3 here is CASSSRGGYTEAFF. CDR3 sequence (DNA): TGTGCCAGCAGCTCCAGGGGCGGGTACACTGAAGCTTTCTTT.

The sample holds many counts of this clone. A read error may account for a junction end that differs from germline. This chain connects TRBV7-7 to TRBJ2-1; D is possibly TRBD1 or TRBD2 (5 bases each). The CDR3 is 15 residues long. The germline V gene has CDR1 SSHAT and CDR2 FNYEAQ (reference sequence). CDR3 protein: CASSLEGLSSNEQFF. The CDR3 coding sequence is TGTGCTAGCAGCTTAGAGGGGCTATCTAGCAATGAGCAGTTCTTC.

This clone was seen many times. CDR3 DNA: TGTGCCAGCAGTATTACCGGGAGGGGTAATCAGCCCCAGCATTTT. This gives the protein CASSITGRGNQPQHF. The chain employs TRBV6-1 and TRBJ1-5; D perhaps matches TRBD1 (5 bases). Germline CDR1 reads MNHNS; CDR2 reads SASEGT. Trimming pared 5 bases from V and 4 bases from J, leaving 15 bases between. This CDR3 spans 15 amino acids.

In its sample, this clone was seen many times. J is TRBJ2-5 and V is TRBV27; D is unresolved. The CDR3 sequence is 13 residues long. Germline loops: CDR1 MNHEY, CDR2 SMNVEV (reference sequence). Trimming pared 3 bases from V and 7 bases from J, leaving 12 bases between. This chain's CDR3 is CASSFGSPGTQYF. The CDR3, as DNA: TGTGCCAGCAGTTTCGGCTCCCCGGGGACCCAGTACTTC.

This clone was counted ten times or more. V gene TRBV7-9 combines with J gene TRBJ2-3; D is perhaps TRBD2 (6 bases). The ends were cut back, 7 bases at V and 6 bases at J, with 11 bases in the middle. The CDR3 has 12 residues. Germline-derived CDR1 and CDR2 are SEHNR and FQNEAQ (reference sequence). CDR3 bases: TGTGCCAGCACCCCGGAGGGCGATACGCAGTATTTT. It yields the protein CASTPEGDTQYF.

This clone was detected ten times or more. This chain links TRBV15 with TRBJ2-1; unclear D gene. CDR3 length: 13 residues. CDR1 is LNHNV, CDR2 YYDKDF, per germline (reference sequence). V was clipped by 0 bases and J by 6 bases, with 6 bases between them. CDR3 protein: CATSRDVFNEQFF. The CDR3 DNA is TGTGCCACCAGCAGAGATGTATTCAATGAGCAGTTCTTC.

This clone has a count of ten or more. The rearrangement uses TRBV13 and TRBJ2-4; TRBD1 matches at 7 bases. The CDR3 has 13 amino acids. J gave up 5 bases and V 5 bases, and 3 bases lay outside the gene matches. CDR1 is PRHDT, CDR2 FYEKMQ, per germline (reference sequence). The CDR3 here is CASSTGTENIQYF. Written as DNA, the CDR3 is TGTGCCAGCAGCACCGGGACAGAAAACATTCAGTACTTC.

This clone was recorded many times. The CDR3 DNA follows: TGTGCCAGCAGTTCCGGACAGGGGGCTGGTCAGCCCCAGCATTTT. Encoded protein: CASSSGQGAGQPQHF. The chain couples TRBV11-1 to TRBJ1-5; TRBD1 aligns across 11 bases. Per the germline V gene, CDR1 is SGHAT and CDR2 is FQDESV (reference sequence). The junction had 7 bases not matched to a gene; V was cut back by 6 bases and J by 6 bases. The CDR3 runs to 15 residues.

The sample holds a few counts of this clone. CDR3 DNA: TGTGCCATCGGTACAGGTGACAGCAATCAGCCCCAGCATTTT. Encoded protein: CAIGTGDSNQPQHF. V is TRBV6-1 and J is TRBJ1-5; TRBD1 might be the D (5 bases). Trimming cost V 10 bases and J 1 base, with 14 bases left between them. The germline CDR1 and CDR2 sequences are MNHNS and SASEGT. This CDR3 contains 14 residues.

This clone has at least ten counts. This rearrangement joins TRBV9 to TRBJ2-7, with TRBD2 as a possible D gene (5 bases). This CDR3 comprises 15 residues. The germline V gene encodes CDR1 SGDLS and CDR2 YYNGEE. Trimming stripped 2 bases from V and 3 bases from J, with 15 bases between. CDR3 sequence: CASSVLGWEIYEQYF. The CDR3 DNA is TGTGCCAGCAGCGTGCTAGGTTGGGAGATCTACGAGCAGTACTTC.

This clone was counted many times. This chain uses TRBV9 with TRBJ2-7, with 16 bases that match TRBD2. Germline V CDR1 and CDR2: SGDLS, YYNGEE. This CDR3 has 16 amino acids. Germline trimming cut 3 bases from V and 7 bases from J; bases unmatched to any gene: 7. CDR3: CASSATPGLAGGEQYF. DNA for the CDR3: TGTGCCAGCAGCGCCACACCGGGACTAGCGGGGGGGGAGCAGTACTTC.

This clone was observed many times. This rearrangement joins TRBV6-4 to TRBJ1-5, with D possibly being TRBD1 (6 bases). Germline loops: CDR1 MRHNA, CDR2 SNTAGT. This CDR3 region has 13 residues. V lost 6 bases and J 4 bases, leaving 10 bases between the germline ends. As DNA, the CDR3 is TGTGCCAGCAGGCCCGACAGGAATCAGCCCCAGCATTTT. This translates into CASRPDRNQPQHF.

This clone was seen many times. The rearrangement links TRBV7-9 to TRBJ2-4, with D perhaps matching TRBD2 (5 bases). This CDR3 comprises 16 residues. V was clipped by 6 bases and J by 0 bases, with 15 bases between them. CDR1 is SEHNR, CDR2 FQNEAQ, per germline (reference sequence). The CDR3 sequence: CASSYPEEVAKNIQYF. The CDR3 nucleotides are TGTGCCAGCAGTTACCCGGAGGAAGTAGCCAAAAACATTCAGTACTTC.

This clone showed up many times. This chain connects TRBV4-2 to TRBJ2-7, with unresolved D. The length of the CDR3 is 14 residues. Germline V gives CDR1 LGHNA, CDR2 YNFKEQ. The germline V and J ends were trimmed by 0 bases and 4 bases, with 10 bases remaining between them. The CDR3 loop is CASSQDLSAYEQYF. Written as DNA, the CDR3 is TGTGCCAGCAGCCAAGATTTGTCTGCGTACGAGCAGTACTTC.

This clone showed up many times. The rearrangement joins TRBV27 to TRBJ2-3; 11 nucleotides match TRBD2. The CDR3 is 19 residues long. CDR1 and CDR2 (germline): MNHEY, SMNVEV (reference sequence). V lost 0 bases to trimming and J lost 0 bases; unmatched junction nucleotides: 8. CDR3 nucleotides: TGTGCCAGCAGTTTATCGAGCGGACTAGCGGGCTCCAGCACAGATACGCAGTATTTT. Translated, it gives CASSLSSGLAGSSTDTQYF.

This clone was observed many times. The chain is built from TRBV27 and TRBJ2-1; TRBD2 agrees at 13 bases. This CDR3 is 17 amino acids long. Germline CDR1 MNHEY, CDR2 SMNVEV (reference sequence). Trimming removed 4 bases from V and 6 bases from J; junction bases left unmatched: 9. This CDR3 is CASSSGLAGPRINEQFF. The CDR3 DNA reads TGTGCCAGCAGTTCGGGACTAGCGGGACCCCGGATCAATGAGCAGTTCTTC.

This clone has a count of ten or more. The chain combines TRBV7-9 with TRBJ1-2; TRBD1 matches at 8 bases. With V trimmed by 5 bases and J by 4 bases, 12 bases remained unmatched. The CDR3 loop spans 16 amino acids. Germline CDR1 SEHNR, CDR2 FQNEAQ (reference sequence). DNA for the CDR3: TGTGCCAGCAGCCACGCACGGACAGGGTTACTCTATGGCTACACCTTC. Protein product: CASSHARTGLLYGYTF.

The CDR3 sequence: CASSLYEGSNSPLHF. The CDR3, as DNA: TGCGCCAGCAGCTTGTACGAGGGAAGCAATTCACCCCTCCACTTT. This chain links TRBV5-1 with TRBJ1-6, with D unclear. Between the trimmed V and J ends, which lost 1 base and 7 bases, there was a span of 12 bases. The CDR3 has 15 amino acids. Germline lookup yields CDR1 SGHRS and CDR2 YFSETQ.

This clone has ten or more counts. The rearrangement uses TRBV4-2 and TRBJ2-7; 9 nucleotides agree with TRBD1. V dropped 5 bases and J dropped 1; count of bases not matched to a gene: 18. The germline V gene has CDR1 LGHNA and CDR2 YNFKEQ. The CDR3 totals 19 residues. DNA for the CDR3: TGTGCCAGCAGCATCCGAACGACAGGGGGGCGTCGGGGTTCCTACGAGCAGTACTTC. Translation gives CASSIRTTGGRRGSYEQYF.

The genes are TRBV6-1 and TRBJ1-5, with D possibly being TRBD1 (6 bases). With 6 bases removed from V and 1 base from J, the gap between germline ends came to 10 bases. Germline-derived CDR1 and CDR2 are MNHNS and SASEGT. The CDR3 spans 14 residues. The DNA of the CDR3 is TGTGCCAGCAGACAGGGTGACAGCAATCAGCCCCAGCATTTT. Translated, it gives CASRQGDSNQPQHF.

In this sample, this clone turned up many times. The J gene is TRBJ2-5, the V gene TRBV28, with D tentatively TRBD2 (6 bases). Between the trimmed V and J ends, which lost 5 bases and 2 bases, there was a span of 12 bases. Germline CDR1 is MDHEN and CDR2 is SYDVKM. The CDR3 loop spans 14 amino acids. CDR3 residues: CASSRPGEQETQYF. CDR3 coding DNA: TGTGCCAGCAGTCGGCCGGGAGAACAAGAGACCCAGTACTTC.

This clone has at least ten counts. DNA for the CDR3: TGTGCCAGCAGCTTAAACCCTAGCGGAACCACCGGGGAGCTGTTTTTT. Translating gives CASSLNPSGTTGELFF. The V gene is TRBV7-3, the J gene TRBJ2-2; the match to TRBD2 covers 7 bases. CDR1 and CDR2 from the germline V gene are SGHTA and FQGTGA. J was trimmed by 4 bases and V by 1 base; bases with no gene match: 6. This CDR3 contains 16 residues.

This clone showed up many times. V gene TRBV19 combines with J gene TRBJ1-4, with D uncertain. The CDR3 length is 13 residues. Germline V gives CDR1 LNHDA, CDR2 SQIVND (reference sequence). Trimming shortened V by 9 bases and J by 0 bases, and 8 bases separated the two germline ends. Here the CDR3 reads CASRVATNEKLFF. The CDR3 coding sequence is TGTGCCAGCCGAGTTGCAACTAATGAAAAACTGTTTTTT. The whole variable domain, filled in from reference TRBV19 and TRBJ1-4, reads DGGITQSPKYLFRKEGQNVTLSCEQNLNHDAMYWYRQDPGQGLRLIYYSQIVNDFQKGDIAEGYSVSREKKESFPLTVTSAQKNPTAFYLCASRVATNEKLFFGSGTQLSVL.

This clone showed up many times. The rearrangement uses TRBV5-6 and TRBJ2-1, with TRBD2 matching 7 bases. The CDR3 length is 14 residues. Germline-derived CDR1 and CDR2 are SGHDT and YYEEEE. Trimming took 2 bases from V and 8 from J; bases not matched to a gene: 7. The CDR3 DNA follows: TGTGCCAGCAGCTTCGGACTAGGGGTCGATGAGCAGTTCTTC. As protein: CASSFGLGVDEQFF.

This clone has ten or more counts. This rearrangement joins TRBV11-2 to TRBJ2-5, with D perhaps TRBD2 (5 bases). CDR3 length: 13 residues. Between the trimmed V and J ends, which lost 5 bases and 4 bases, there was a span of 11 bases. Per germline, CDR1 SGHAT and CDR2 FQNNGV. CDR3 residues: CASSQPSGETQYF. In DNA form, the CDR3 reads TGTGCCAGCAGCCAACCCAGCGGAGAGACCCAGTACTTC.

This clone was observed at least ten times. The chain couples TRBV18 to TRBJ2-7; TRBD1 might be the D (6 bases). From germline, CDR1 is KGHSH and CDR2 LQKENI. This CDR3 contains 14 residues. Trimming took off 3 bases at V and 6 bases at J, with 15 bases between the two ends. The CDR3 here is CASSPSGKGVEQYF. The CDR3 DNA follows: TGTGCCAGCTCACCGTCCGGGAAGGGGGTCGAGCAGTACTTC.

This clone was recorded at least ten times. This chain links TRBV19 with TRBJ2-3; 7 bases agree with TRBD2. The CDR3 length is 15 residues. Germline CDR1 LNHDA, CDR2 SQIVND (reference sequence). J lost 0 bases, V lost 7 bases, and 7 bases had no gene match. CDR3: CASKVAGVSTDTQYF. CDR3 nucleotides: TGTGCCAGTAAGGTCGCGGGGGTGAGCACAGATACGCAGTATTTT.

Many counts were recorded for this clone. V is TRBV19 and J is TRBJ2-1; 7 bases fit TRBD2. The CDR3 covers 13 residues. CDR1 is LNHDA and CDR2 is SQIVND in the germline V gene (reference sequence). V trimming: 5 bases; J trimming: 13 bases; junction bases outside the gene matches: 11. The CDR3 coding sequence is TGTGCCAGTAGTGCGGGCGAGGGACTACTACAGTTCTTC. This gives the protein CASSAGEGLLQFF.